This T cell receptor beta chain was captured in a study of CD8+ T cells in alopecia areata. Study-level findings and limits: It was less clear whether patients shared TCRs than it was in mice, possibly because of HLA.

The treatment denotes: oral pan-JAK inhibitor, 5-10 mg twice daily. Sequencing templates came from extracted RNA that was reverse transcribed into cDNA. Only in-frame clones appear in the TCRdb table, and some are missing; sequencing was by immunoSEQ multiplex PCR. The table has approximately 280,000 clones, roughly 50% seen once. This clone was observed a few times. The antigen is unknown. V shed 3 bases, J shed 3 bases, and the junction held 3 bases outside the gene matches. The CDR3 covers 15 residues. Germline assignment: CDR1 SQVTM and CDR2 ANQGSEA. The chain carries TRBV29-1 and TRBJ2-3, with TRBD2 identical over 13 bases. The source of this sequence is a human donor with alopecia areata. The sample was CD4+ T cells sorted from blood, taken at week 24, from a patient treated with tofacitinib. DNA for the CDR3: TGCAGCGTTGATCCACTAGCGGGGGGGACAGATACGCAGTATTTT. Protein product: CSVDPLAGGTDTQYF.